The clone carrying this T cell receptor (beta chain) has just one count. Its antigen is as yet unknown. These data originate in a study of CD8+ T cells in alopecia areata. Study-wide points: In blood and scalp, many expanded lesional clones persisted during tofacitinib. A single nonresponder leaves the baseline CD8+ expansion link to response uncertain.

The V end was cut by 2 bases, the J end by 4 bases, with 9 bases between. This CDR3 region has 12 residues. The V gene's germline CDR1 is GTSNPN and CDR2 SVGIG (reference sequence). Following extraction, RNA underwent reverse transcription to cDNA, which served as the sequencing template. Libraries were prepared by immunoSEQ multiplex PCR; TCRdb keeps only in-frame clonotypes and omits some of them. The data hold 130,000 or so clones, with around 83% observed a single time. Treatment indicated: oral pan-JAK inhibitor, 5-10 mg twice daily. Obtained from alopecia areata patients were lesional scalp punch biopsies along with peripheral blood.

This TCR came from a human donor with alopecia areata. Sequenced here: CD8+ T cells sorted from blood, sampled at week 4, from a patient treated with tofacitinib. The genes are TRBV30 and TRBJ2-7; TRBD1 is a possible D gene (6 bases). The CDR3 nucleotides are TGTGCCTGGAGTACACAGGGTTACGAGCAGTACTTC. Amino acids: CAWSTQGYEQYF.